This T cell receptor beta chain was sequenced for a study of Graves' ophthalmopathy and Graves' hyperthyroidism. V lost 4 bases, J lost 6 bases, and 13 bases lay in between. The CDR3 runs to 13 residues. Germline V gives CDR1 SQVTM, CDR2 ANQGSEA. As the template, RNA transcripts were used to amplify TCR beta CDR3 regions. An opening RT-PCR round employed HTBI primers and preceded a second-round multiplex PCR. TCRdb fed the multiplex PCR reads into MiXCR, producing one record per CDR3 protein. The sample records 300,000 to 400,000 distinct CDR3 sequences, roughly 15% being singletons. Donors with ophthalmopathy: moderate-to-severe activity, CAS ≥3, NOSPECS ≥4, duration under 3 months. The starting material, 10 ml of fresh peripheral blood, provided the PBMCs. In its sample, this clonotype was seen many times.

This sequence was found in an adult man with Graves' ophthalmopathy. Input material: peripheral blood. This sequence joins TRBV29-1 and TRBJ1-5, with a tentative D call TRBD1 (6 bases). CDR3 loop: CSVASQGSQPQHF. In nucleotides, the CDR3 is TGCAGCGTTGCAAGCCAGGGGTCTCAGCCCCAGCATTTT. Supplemented by reference TRBV29-1 and TRBJ1-5, the full variable domain reads SAVISQKPSRDICQRGTSLTIQCQVDSQVTMMFWYRQQPGQSLTLIATANQGSEATYESGFVIDKFPISRPNLTFSTLTVSNMSPEDSSIYLCSVASQGSQPQHFGDGTRLSIL.